What follows is one T cell receptor beta chain and its context. This sample stems from a study of OX40 agonist ivuxolimab in advanced cancers. Study-level information: Participants, 80% to 90% male, averaged roughly 59 years of age, ranging from roughly 23 to 80.

Germline V CDR1 and CDR2: GTSNPN, SVGIG (reference sequence). The CDR3 has 14 residues. Trimming left V 5 bases short and J 3 bases short, with 13 bases between. Blood samples were obtained at baseline, cycle 4 day 1, and cycle 7 day 1. Profiling relied on immunoSEQ multiplex PCR, and the TCRdb table lists in-frame clones only, not all of them. The sample records tens of thousands of clones, 91% being singletons. The source was CD4+ or CD8+ T cells sorted from blood, collected in a trial of the OX40 agonist ivuxolimab. This receptor was identified in an adult with an advanced solid tumor such as melanoma, head and neck, liver or kidney cancer. The J gene is TRBJ2-2, the V gene TRBV30; D call uncertain. CDR3 sequence reads: CAWGKGKDTGELFF. The CDR3 region has the DNA TGTGCCTGGGGGAAAGGGAAAGACACCGGGGAGCTGTTTTTT.